One TCR beta chain is described in this entry. Its antigen is currently unknown. Deep-level assay runs were performed. The protocol was immunoSEQ multiplex PCR, while the TCRdb copy is restricted to in-frame clones and leaves out a portion. The sample shows under 1,100,000 clones, more than 75% of them seen only once. This CDR3 spans 15 amino acids. The V gene end was trimmed by 2 bases and the J gene end by 5 bases; junction bases not matched to a gene: 7. Germline values: CDR1 MNHNS, CDR2 SASEGT. The sample comes from a study of shared clonotypes between healthy human individuals. Whole-study findings and limits: Sampling involved blood alone; tissue repertoires likely differ. Estimated richness values were generally larger in naive subsets than in memory subsets. For naive CD4 cells, roughly 4.8% of clonotypes were shared across a few donors.

The genes are TRBV6-1 and TRBJ2-5; TRBD1 matches 8 bases. This clonotype was sampled from a young man in good health. Some clones in this sample may be carry-over from other donors' samples. Material for sequencing was memory CD4+ T cells from PBMCs. Subset meaning: CD45RA-negative fraction. The CDR3 DNA reads TGTGCCAGCAGTGAACAGGCAGGGGGCTTGGAGACCCAGTACTTC. It yields the protein CASSEQAGGLETQYF.